This T cell receptor beta chain was sequenced for a study of technical replicates of blood from a handful of donors. The protocol was immunoSEQ multiplex PCR, while the TCRdb copy is restricted to in-frame clones and leaves out a portion. Of 75,000 to 100,000 clones in the sample, about 95% were seen once. V lost 3 bases, J lost 2 bases, and 9 bases stayed unmatched. Germline CDR1 reads MNHEY; CDR2 reads SMNVEV (reference sequence). The CDR3 sequence is 17 residues long. The clonotype comes from a human donor in good health. The sample consisted of T cells isolated from PBMCs. J is TRBJ1-3 and V is TRBV27; 8 bases match TRBD1. CDR3 nucleotide sequence: TGTGCCAGCAGTTTCTTAACCCAGGGGGCGCCTGGAAACACCATATATTTT. Translating it yields CASSFLTQGAPGNTIYF.